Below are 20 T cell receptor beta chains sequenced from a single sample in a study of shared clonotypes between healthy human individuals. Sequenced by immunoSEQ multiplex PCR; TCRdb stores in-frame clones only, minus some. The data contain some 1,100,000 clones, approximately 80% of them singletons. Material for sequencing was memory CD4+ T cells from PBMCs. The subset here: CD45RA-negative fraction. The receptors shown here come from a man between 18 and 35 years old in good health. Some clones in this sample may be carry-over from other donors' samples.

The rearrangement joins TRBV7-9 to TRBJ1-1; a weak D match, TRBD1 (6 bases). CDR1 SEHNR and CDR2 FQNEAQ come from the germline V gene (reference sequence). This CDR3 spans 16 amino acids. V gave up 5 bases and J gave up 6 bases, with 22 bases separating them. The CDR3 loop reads CASSDRTRAPLSEAFF. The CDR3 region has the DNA TGTGCCAGCAGCGACAGGACAAGGGCACCTCTTTCTGAAGCTTTCTTT.

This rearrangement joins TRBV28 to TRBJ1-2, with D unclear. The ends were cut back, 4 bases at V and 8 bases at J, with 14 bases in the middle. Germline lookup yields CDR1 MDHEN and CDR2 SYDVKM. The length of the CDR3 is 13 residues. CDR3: CASSSDTNRGYTF. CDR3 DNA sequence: TGTGCCAGCAGTTCTGACACAAATCGCGGCTACACCTTC.

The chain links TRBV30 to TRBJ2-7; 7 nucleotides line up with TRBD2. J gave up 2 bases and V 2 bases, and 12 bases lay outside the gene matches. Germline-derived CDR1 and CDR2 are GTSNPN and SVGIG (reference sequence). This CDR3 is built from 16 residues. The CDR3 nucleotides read TGTGCCTGGAGTCCGATTGGCGGGAGCAGCCCCTACGAGCAGTACTTC. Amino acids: CAWSPIGGSSPYEQYF.

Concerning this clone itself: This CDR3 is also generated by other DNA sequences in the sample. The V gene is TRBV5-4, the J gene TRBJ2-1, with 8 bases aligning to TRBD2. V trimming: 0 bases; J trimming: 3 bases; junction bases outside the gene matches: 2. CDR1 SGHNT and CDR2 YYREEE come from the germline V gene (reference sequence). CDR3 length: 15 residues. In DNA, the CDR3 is TGTGCCAGCAGCTTGGCCGGGACTAGCTACAATGAGCAGTTCTTC. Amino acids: CASSLAGTSYNEQFF.

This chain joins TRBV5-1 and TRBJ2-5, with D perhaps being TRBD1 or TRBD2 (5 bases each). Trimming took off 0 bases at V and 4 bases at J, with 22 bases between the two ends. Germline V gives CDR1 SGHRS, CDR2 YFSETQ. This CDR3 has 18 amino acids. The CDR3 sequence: CASSLEGAPGGGGETQYF. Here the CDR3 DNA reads TGCGCCAGCAGCTTGGAAGGGGCCCCGGGTGGAGGTGGAGAGACCCAGTACTTC.

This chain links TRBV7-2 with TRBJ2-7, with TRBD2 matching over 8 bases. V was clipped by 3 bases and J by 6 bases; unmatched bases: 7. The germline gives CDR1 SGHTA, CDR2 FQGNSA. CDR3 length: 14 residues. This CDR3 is CASSLGLVTGEQYF. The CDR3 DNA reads TGTGCCAGCAGCTTGGGACTAGTAACGGGCGAGCAGTACTTC.

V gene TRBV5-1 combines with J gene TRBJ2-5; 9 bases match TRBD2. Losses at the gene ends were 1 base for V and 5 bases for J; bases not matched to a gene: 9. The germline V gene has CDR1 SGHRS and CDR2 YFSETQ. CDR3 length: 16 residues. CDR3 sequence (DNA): TGCGCCAGCAGCTTGTCAGGGGCGGGAGGGCTGGAGACCCAGTACTTC. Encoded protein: CASSLSGAGGLETQYF.

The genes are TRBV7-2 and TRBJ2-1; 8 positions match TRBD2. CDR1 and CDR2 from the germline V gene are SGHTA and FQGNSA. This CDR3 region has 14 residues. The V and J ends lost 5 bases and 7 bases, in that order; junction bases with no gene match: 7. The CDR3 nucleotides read TGTGCCAGCAGCCCCGGGACTAGGGTGAATGAGCAGTTCTTC. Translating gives CASSPGTRVNEQFF.

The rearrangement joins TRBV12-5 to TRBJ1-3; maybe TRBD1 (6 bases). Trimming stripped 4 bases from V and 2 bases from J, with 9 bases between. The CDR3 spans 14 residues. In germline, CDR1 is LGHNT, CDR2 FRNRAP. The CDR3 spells CASGSYRAGNTIYF. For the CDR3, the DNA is TGTGCTAGTGGTTCATACAGGGCTGGAAACACCATATATTTT.

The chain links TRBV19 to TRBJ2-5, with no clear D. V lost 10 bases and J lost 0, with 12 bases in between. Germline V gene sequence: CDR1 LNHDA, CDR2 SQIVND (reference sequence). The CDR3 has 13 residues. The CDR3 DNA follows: TGTGCCACCACGGAGCGAAACCAAGAGACCCAGTACTTC. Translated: CATTERNQETQYF.

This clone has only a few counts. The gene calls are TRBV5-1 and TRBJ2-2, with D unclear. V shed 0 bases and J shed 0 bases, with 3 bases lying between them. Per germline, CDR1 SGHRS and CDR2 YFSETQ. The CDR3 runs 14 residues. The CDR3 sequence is CASSLDTNTGELFF. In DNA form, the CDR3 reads TGCGCCAGCAGCTTGGACACGAACACCGGGGAGCTGTTTTTT.

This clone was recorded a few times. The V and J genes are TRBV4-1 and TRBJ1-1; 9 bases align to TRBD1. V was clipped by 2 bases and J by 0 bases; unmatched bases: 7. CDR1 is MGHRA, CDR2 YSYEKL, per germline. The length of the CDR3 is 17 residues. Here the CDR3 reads CASSQHTGTGMNTEAFF. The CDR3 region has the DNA TGCGCCAGCAGCCAACACACCGGGACAGGGATGAACACTGAAGCTTTCTTT.

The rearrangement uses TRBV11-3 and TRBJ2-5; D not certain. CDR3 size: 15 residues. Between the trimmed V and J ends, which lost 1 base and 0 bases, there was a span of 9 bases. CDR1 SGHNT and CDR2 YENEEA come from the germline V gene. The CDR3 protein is CASSLGTGDQETQYF. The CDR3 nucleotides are TGTGCCAGCAGCTTAGGGACCGGAGACCAAGAGACCCAGTACTTC. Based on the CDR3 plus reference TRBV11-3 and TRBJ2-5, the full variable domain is EAGVVQSPRYKIIEKKQPVAFWCNPISGHNTLYWYLQNLGQGPELLIRYENEEAVDDSQLPKDRFSAERLKGVDSTLKIQPAELGDSAVYLCASSLGTGDQETQYFGPGTRLLVL.

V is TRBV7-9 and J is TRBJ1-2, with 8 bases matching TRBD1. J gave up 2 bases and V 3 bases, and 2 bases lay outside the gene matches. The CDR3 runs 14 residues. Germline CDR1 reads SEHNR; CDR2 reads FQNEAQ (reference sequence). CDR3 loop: CASSLGQANYGYTF. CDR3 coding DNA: TGTGCCAGCAGCTTGGGACAGGCCAACTATGGCTACACCTTC.

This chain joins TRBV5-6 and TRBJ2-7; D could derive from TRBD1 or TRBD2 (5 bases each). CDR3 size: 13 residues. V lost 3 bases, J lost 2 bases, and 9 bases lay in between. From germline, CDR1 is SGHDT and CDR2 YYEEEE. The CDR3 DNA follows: TGTGCCAGCAGCTCCATGGGACCCTACGAGCAGTACTTC. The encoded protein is CASSSMGPYEQYF.

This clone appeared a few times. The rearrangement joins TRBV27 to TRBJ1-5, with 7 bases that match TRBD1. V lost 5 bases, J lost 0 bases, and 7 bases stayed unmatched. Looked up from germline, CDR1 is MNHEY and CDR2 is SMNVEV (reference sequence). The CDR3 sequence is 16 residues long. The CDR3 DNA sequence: TGTGCCAGCAGTGGGTGGGACAGCCCTAGCAATCAGCCCCAGCATTTT. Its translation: CASSGWDSPSNQPQHF.

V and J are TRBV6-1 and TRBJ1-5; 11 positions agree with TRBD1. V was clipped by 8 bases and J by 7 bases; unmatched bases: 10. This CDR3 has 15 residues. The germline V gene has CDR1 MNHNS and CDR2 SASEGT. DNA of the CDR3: TGTGCCAGCGTATGGACAGGGGGCGCGTCCCAGCCCCAGCATTTT. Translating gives CASVWTGGASQPQHF.

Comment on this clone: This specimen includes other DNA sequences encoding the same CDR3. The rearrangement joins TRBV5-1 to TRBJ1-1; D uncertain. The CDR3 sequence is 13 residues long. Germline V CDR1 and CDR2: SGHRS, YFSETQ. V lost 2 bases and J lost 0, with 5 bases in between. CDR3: CASSLELNTEAFF. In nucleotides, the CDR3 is TGCGCCAGCAGCTTAGAGTTGAACACTGAAGCTTTCTTT.

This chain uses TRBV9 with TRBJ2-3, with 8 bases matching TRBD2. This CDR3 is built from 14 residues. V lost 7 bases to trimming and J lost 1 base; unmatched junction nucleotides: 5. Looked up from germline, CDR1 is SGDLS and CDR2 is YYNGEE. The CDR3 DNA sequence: TGTGCCAGCGGACGAGCGGGAGGCACAGATACGCAGTATTTT. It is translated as CASGRAGGTDTQYF.

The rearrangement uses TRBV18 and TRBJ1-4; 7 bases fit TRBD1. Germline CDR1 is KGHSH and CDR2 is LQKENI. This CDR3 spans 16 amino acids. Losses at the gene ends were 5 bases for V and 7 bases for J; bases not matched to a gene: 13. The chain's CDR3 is CASSEGTDRAGEKLFF. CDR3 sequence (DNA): TGTGCCAGCTCAGAAGGGACAGATCGGGCAGGTGAAAAACTGTTTTTT.